The T cell receptor (beta chain) described here comes from a study of OX40 agonist ivuxolimab in advanced cancers. Study results and limitations: At 0.1 to 3.0 mg/kg, CD4+ and CD8+ blood T cells expanded clonally by week 6.

Comment on this clone: Antigen: not known.

Patients were ineligible given autoimmune disease history or systemic immunosuppression. Only in-frame clones appear in the TCRdb table, and some are missing; sequencing was by immunoSEQ multiplex PCR. The sample lists roughly 46,000 clones; roughly 88% were seen once. Per germline, CDR1 LNHDA and CDR2 SQIVND (reference sequence). CDR3 length: 14 residues. V was trimmed by 5 bases and J by 2 bases, leaving 12 bases between them. The specimen comprised CD4+ or CD8+ T cells sorted from blood, sampled in a trial of the OX40 agonist ivuxolimab. The chain links TRBV19 to TRBJ1-2; D may be TRBD1 (5 bases). This sequence originates from an adult with an advanced solid tumor such as melanoma, head and neck, liver or kidney cancer. In nucleotides, the CDR3 is TGTGCCAGTAGTGCCCTTGGGGGGAACTATGGCTACACCTTC. It codes for CASSALGGNYGYTF. Complete variable domain (other parts from reference TRBV19 and TRBJ1-2): DGGITQSPKYLFRKEGQNVTLSCEQNLNHDAMYWYRQDPGQGLRLIYYSQIVNDFQKGDIAEGYSVSREKKESFPLTVTSAQKNPTAFYLCASSALGGNYGYTFGSGTRLTVV.